The source of this T cell receptor (beta chain) is a study of PD-1 blockade in classical Hodgkin lymphoma. The overall study: It was nivolumab at 3 mg/kg, given intravenously every 2 weeks, that patients received.

Study-wide points: The study reported lower baseline TCR diversity in newly diagnosed patients than in healthy donors. Complete responders' diversity at baseline resembled that of newly diagnosed patients.

This clone was seen a handful of times. What it binds is unknown. CDR1 is GTSNPN, CDR2 SVGIG, per germline (reference sequence). Trimming left V 4 bases short and J 1 base short, with 10 bases between. The length of the CDR3 is 13 residues. Clones were read by immunoSEQ multiplex PCR, and TCRdb kept only the in-frame ones, dropping some. The sample carries some 100,000 clones, about nine tenths recorded once. Patients all relapsed after autologous stem cell transplantation, and there was variation in brentuximab vedotin exposure. The best responses consisted of complete response, partial response or progressive disease.

The V and J genes are TRBV30 and TRBJ1-1; D unclear. The receptor was derived from a human donor with classical Hodgkin lymphoma. Sequencing was performed on peripheral blood mononuclear cells (PBMCs), taken at baseline. The DNA of the CDR3 is TGTGCCTGGACTCGGCAGTCGAACACTGAAGCTTTCTTT. This codes for CAWTRQSNTEAFF.